This entry describes one T cell receptor (beta chain). The antigen is undetermined. 5'RACE template switching added a universal primer site and UMIs to TCR cDNA. TCRdb re-analysed the 5' RACE reads in MiXCR, keeping a single row per CDR3 protein. The sample lists about 630,000 distinct CDR3 sequences, more than 9% seen once, with more than 12% in the top ten. This specimen belongs to a study of T cells after yellow fever vaccination. General study results and limits: After the booster, over 95% of CD4 and around nine tenths of CD8 primary-response clones were re-detected.

The CDR3 loop spans 14 amino acids. The junction had 7 bases not matched to a gene; V was cut back by 7 bases and J by 5 bases. Germline assignment: CDR1 MNHNS and CDR2 SASEGT. This TCR was recovered from a man under 40 who received the YFV17D yellow fever vaccine. The chain combines TRBV6-1 with TRBJ1-5, with TRBD1 identical over 8 bases. This specimen consisted of PBMCs, obtained on the day of the yellow fever booster vaccination. The CDR3 bases are TGTGCCAGCAACCGACAGGGGTGGGATCAGCCCCAGCATTTT. It codes for CASNRQGWDQPQHF.